What follows are 23 T cell receptor beta chains derived from one specimen sequenced in a study of regulatory T cells in long-lasting Graves disease (dated by TCRdb to about 2021). Library preparation was by multiplex PCR. TCRdb shows the sequencer as Illumina HiSeq 4000. CDR3 regions were amplified by Arm-PCR with iRepertoire HTBI primers to construct TCR beta libraries. TCRdb reworked the public reads: Q25 trimming with fastp, MiXCR clone assembly, productive beta chains retained. For every CDR3 protein sequence, its rows merge into one entry that carries the most common genes and DNA. The sample profile shows some 460,000 distinct CDR3 sequences; under 20% of them were found once. The ten biggest clones cover more than 9% of the sample. Interpreted using the paper, the time point label stands for: newly diagnosed GD, antithyroid drugs for less than 3 months. For both TCR sequencing and RNA sequencing, RNA was extracted from PBMCs in TRIzol.

The same specimen was also included in a second study, on T cells in Graves' hyperthyroidism and ophthalmopathy.

Sequenced here: peripheral blood mononuclear cells (PBMCs), sampled at new diagnosis, from a patient treated with antithyroid drugs. The origin of the receptors is a man in his forties or fifties with Graves disease. Donor details come from another sample of the same person, matched by shared clones.

This clonotype was detected ten times or more. V usage is TRBV28 and J usage is TRBJ2-1, with D possibly TRBD2 on 6 matching bases. Germline-derived CDR1 and CDR2 are MDHEN and SYDVKM. CDR3 size: 11 residues. Trimming shortened V by 6 bases and J by 14 bases, and 14 bases separated the two germline ends. CDR3 residues: CASSPGLGEFF. The CDR3 bases are TGTGCCAGCAGCCCGGGACTCGGGGAGTTCTTC.

This clonotype was seen more than once but under ten times. The J gene is TRBJ2-2, the V gene TRBV2; 7 bases line up with TRBD1. This CDR3 has 14 amino acids. CDR1 SNHLY and CDR2 FYNNEI come from the germline V gene. The trim removed 5 bases at V and 7 bases at J, leaving 7 bases unmatched. CDR3 sequence: CASSRTGRGGELFF. CDR3 nucleotides: TGTGCCAGCAGTCGGACAGGTCGGGGCGGGGAGCTGTTTTTT. Full variable domain (missing parts from reference TRBV2 and TRBJ2-2): EPEVTQTPSHQVTQMGQEVILRCVPISNHLYFYWYRQILGQKVEFLVSFYNNEISEKSEIFDDQFSVERPDGSNFTLKIRSTKLEDSAMYFCASSRTGRGGELFFGEGSRLTVL.

This chain joins TRBV10-3 and TRBJ2-7; 8 bases are a match to TRBD1. CDR1 is ENHRY, CDR2 SYGVKD, per germline. V shed 5 bases and J 6 bases; nucleotides not matched to a gene: 3. The CDR3 extends over 12 amino acids. CDR3 amino acids: CAISQDRGEQYF. In DNA, the CDR3 is TGTGCCATCAGTCAAGACAGGGGCGAGCAGTACTTC.

The table lists this clonotype with many counts. CDR3 DNA sequence: TGTGCCAGCACCAGCCCGACAGGGCTGGAGACCCAGTACTTC. Protein product: CASTSPTGLETQYF. The rearrangement joins TRBV2 to TRBJ2-5, with 7 bases identical to TRBD1. The V and J ends lost 7 bases and 5 bases, in that order; junction bases with no gene match: 10. The CDR3 consists of 14 residues. Germline V CDR1 and CDR2: SNHLY, FYNNEI. Full variable domain (remainder filled in from reference TRBV2 and TRBJ2-5): EPEVTQTPSHQVTQMGQEVILRCVPISNHLYFYWYRQILGQKVEFLVSFYNNEISEKSEIFDDQFSVERPDGSNFTLKIRSTKLEDSAMYFCASTSPTGLETQYFGPGTRLLVL.

This sequence joins TRBV5-1 and TRBJ2-1, with 9 bases fitting TRBD1. Unmatched junction bases numbered 5, after V lost 7 bases and J lost 9 bases. The CDR3 is 12 residues long. Germline assignment: CDR1 SGHRS and CDR2 YFSETQ. The DNA for the CDR3 is TGCGCCAGCGGGACAGGGATCCGTGAGCAGTTCTTC. Its protein product is CASGTGIREQFF.

Ten or more counts support this clonotype. This sequence joins TRBV30 and TRBJ2-7; 11 bases agree with TRBD2. This CDR3 spans 14 amino acids. Germline V lookup: CDR1 GTSNPN, CDR2 SVGIG (reference sequence). J gave up 6 bases and V 2 bases, and 6 bases lay outside the gene matches. The CDR3: CAWSRLAGGGEQYF. The CDR3 DNA reads as TGTGCCTGGAGTCGCCTAGCGGGAGGAGGCGAGCAGTACTTC. Filled out from reference TRBV30 and TRBJ2-7, the complete variable domain reads SQTIHQWPATLVQPVGSPLSLECTVEGTSNPNLYWYRQAAGRGLQLLFYSVGIGQISSEVPQNLSASRPQDRQFILSSKKLLLSDSGFYLCAWSRLAGGGEQYFGPGTRLTVT.

This clonotype has ten or more counts. The CDR3 protein is CASSRDPGRSETQYF. The CDR3 DNA follows: TGTGCCAGCAGCCGGGACCCGGGAAGGTCAGAGACCCAGTACTTC. This sequence joins TRBV2 and TRBJ2-5; either TRBD1 or TRBD2 may supply D (5 bases each). Germline V lookup: CDR1 SNHLY, CDR2 FYNNEI. CDR3 length: 15 residues. Between the trimmed V and J ends, which lost 6 bases and 4 bases, there was a span of 18 bases. The full variable domain, in which reference TRBV2 and TRBJ2-5 provide the parts outside the CDR3, is EPEVTQTPSHQVTQMGQEVILRCVPISNHLYFYWYRQILGQKVEFLVSFYNNEISEKSEIFDDQFSVERPDGSNFTLKIRSTKLEDSAMYFCASSRDPGRSETQYFGPGTRLLVL.

The V call is TRBV15, the J call TRBJ2-4; 10 positions agree with TRBD1. The ends lost 1 base at V and 9 bases at J; junction bases unmatched: 15. The CDR3 covers 18 residues. Germline V gene sequence: CDR1 LNHNV, CDR2 YYDKDF (reference sequence). CDR3 nucleotides: TGTGCCACCAGCAGAGGGGACAGGGGAGGCGTTATTTTAGGCATTCAGTACTTC. The encoded protein is CATSRGDRGGVILGIQYF.

The chain employs TRBV2 and TRBJ2-3; D unclear. Trimming left V 0 bases short and J 5 bases short, with 18 bases between. This CDR3 spans 17 amino acids. Per the germline V gene, CDR1 is SNHLY and CDR2 is FYNNEI. CDR3 DNA sequence: TGTGCCAGCAGTGAAGCCTCCGCAGGCCCACAACGAGATACGCAGTATTTT. It is translated as CASSEASAGPQRDTQYF.

This chain joins TRBV6-4 and TRBJ2-3, with D possibly called TRBD1 or TRBD2 (5 bases each). V was cut by 0 bases and J by 2 bases, with 6 bases left in between. This CDR3 has 14 residues. Germline CDR1 and CDR2: MRHNA and SNTAGT. The CDR3 DNA follows: TGTGCCAGCAGTGACTCCGGGACCACAGATACGCAGTATTTT. This codes for CASSDSGTTDTQYF.

V is TRBV25-1 and J is TRBJ2-7; D gene ambiguous. Germline-derived CDR1 and CDR2 are MGHDK and SYGVNS. The CDR3 runs to 14 residues. V lost 1 base to trimming and J lost 1 base, with 8 bases between them. Here the CDR3 reads CASSEWARSYEQYF. The CDR3 DNA reads TGTGCCAGCAGTGAATGGGCTAGATCCTACGAGCAGTACTTC.

This clonotype was seen ten or more times. The V and J genes are TRBV12-3 or TRBV12-4 and TRBJ1-2; TRBD1 agrees at 7 bases. Losses at the gene ends were 4 bases for V and 8 bases for J; bases not matched to a gene: 16. There are 16 residues in the CDR3. CDR3 sequence (DNA): TGTGCCAGCAGTTGGGTTAGGACAGGCGGCGGAGAAGGCTACACCTTC. It encodes CASSWVRTGGGEGYTF.

In this sample, this clonotype turned up many times. The chain recombines TRBV15 with TRBJ2-3; the D is unclear. V shed 3 bases and J shed 7 bases, with 8 bases lying between them. Germline V gives CDR1 LNHNV, CDR2 YYDKDF (reference sequence). The CDR3 is 12 residues long. The CDR3 spells CATSSYTNTQYF. The DNA for the CDR3 is TGTGCCACCAGCAGCTACACTAATACGCAGTATTTT.

The chain recombines TRBV27 with TRBJ1-2; D unclear. The CDR3 has 11 residues. Trimming removed 5 bases at V and 8 bases at J, with 9 bases between. Germline V gene lookup returns CDR1 MNHEY and CDR2 SMNVEV (reference sequence). The CDR3: CASSDMEGYTF. The CDR3 nucleotides read TGTGCCAGCAGTGATATGGAAGGCTACACCTTC.

V and J are TRBV7-9 and TRBJ2-5; no definite D call. This CDR3 is built from 16 residues. Germline V CDR1 and CDR2: SEHNR, FQNEAQ (reference sequence). The V and J ends lost 0 bases and 2 bases respectively, with 13 bases between them. The CDR3 protein is CASSLARSGKQETQYF. The CDR3 region has the DNA TGTGCCAGCAGCTTAGCGCGGTCAGGTAAACAAGAGACCCAGTACTTC.

This clonotype showed up many times. The chain recombines TRBV30 with TRBJ1-2; D not resolved. Trimming cost V 3 bases and J 3 bases, with 11 bases left between them. Germline CDR1 and CDR2: GTSNPN and SVGIG (reference sequence). CDR3 size: 13 residues. This chain's CDR3 is CAWSPEPDYGYTF. The CDR3 region has the DNA TGTGCCTGGAGCCCCGAACCGGACTATGGCTACACCTTC.

In its sample, this clonotype was seen a few times. The chain uses TRBV10-2 and TRBJ2-5; D is unresolved. In germline, CDR1 is WSHSY, CDR2 SAAADI. The ends were cut back, 0 bases at V and 3 bases at J, with 14 bases in the middle. The CDR3 covers 16 residues. The CDR3 sequence is CASSESLLLGKETQYF. Written as DNA, the CDR3 is TGCGCCAGCAGTGAGTCCCTACTACTGGGAAAAGAGACCCAGTACTTC.

V is TRBV12-3 or TRBV12-4 and J is TRBJ1-3, with D tentatively TRBD1 (6 bases). V shed 3 bases and J shed 7 bases, with 22 bases lying between them. The CDR3 has 17 residues. The CDR3 reads CASSFRGSGVIRNTIYF. The CDR3 DNA reads as TGTGCCAGCAGTTTTAGGGGGTCGGGGGTGATCCGGAACACCATATATTTT.

This clonotype appeared a single time. The chain links TRBV7-9 to TRBJ2-1; the D gene is possibly TRBD2 (6 bases). Germline V gives CDR1 SEHNR, CDR2 FQNEAQ (reference sequence). CDR3 length equals 17 residues. V was pared by 1 base and J by 6 bases, with 19 bases between. The CDR3 DNA sequence: TGTGCCAGCAGCTTAGAAGGGGCGGGAAGACGATCCAATGAGCAGTTCTTC. Amino acid sequence: CASSLEGAGRRSNEQFF.

Notes on this clonotype: Being one base from a much bigger clone, this may be a read error. V usage is TRBV2 and J usage is TRBJ2-7, with TRBD1 matching 10 bases. The CDR3 contains 14 residues. CDR1 is SNHLY and CDR2 is FYNNEI in the germline V gene. The CDR3 here is CACSEGTGAYEQYF. The CDR3 coding sequence is TGTGCCTGCAGTGAAGGGACAGGGGCTTACGAGCAGTACTTC.

This clonotype showed up just a few times. The V and J genes are TRBV19 and TRBJ2-7; D is ambiguous. CDR1 and CDR2 (germline): LNHDA, SQIVND (reference sequence). Trimming pared 3 bases from V and 3 bases from J, leaving 9 bases between. The CDR3 sequence is 13 residues long. The CDR3 sequence is CASSMSKGYEQYF. The CDR3, as DNA: TGTGCCAGTAGTATGTCTAAGGGCTACGAGCAGTACTTC.

This clonotype was seen many times. This chain links TRBV4-1 with TRBJ2-2; 7 positions agree with TRBD2. Germline V gives CDR1 MGHRA, CDR2 YSYEKL. The V gene end was trimmed by 1 base and the J gene end by 0 bases; junction bases not matched to a gene: 8. This CDR3 is 18 amino acids long. CDR3 nucleotide sequence: TGCGCCAGCAGCCAAGGGTTGCGGGAGTTCGCGAACACCGGGGAGCTGTTTTTT. Amino acid sequence: CASSQGLREFANTGELFF.

To note about this clonotype: It is likely a read error, because the conserved phenylalanine at the end of the CDR3 is missing. The chain recombines TRBV15 with TRBJ2-3; D not certain. Trimming pared 5 bases from V and 5 bases from J, leaving 14 bases between. The CDR3 consists of 14 residues. Germline loops: CDR1 LNHNV, CDR2 YYDKDF (reference sequence). The CDR3 nucleotides are TGTGCCACCAGCGAGCGTTCCTGGGGAGATACGCAGTATCTT. Its protein is CATSERSWGDTQYL.